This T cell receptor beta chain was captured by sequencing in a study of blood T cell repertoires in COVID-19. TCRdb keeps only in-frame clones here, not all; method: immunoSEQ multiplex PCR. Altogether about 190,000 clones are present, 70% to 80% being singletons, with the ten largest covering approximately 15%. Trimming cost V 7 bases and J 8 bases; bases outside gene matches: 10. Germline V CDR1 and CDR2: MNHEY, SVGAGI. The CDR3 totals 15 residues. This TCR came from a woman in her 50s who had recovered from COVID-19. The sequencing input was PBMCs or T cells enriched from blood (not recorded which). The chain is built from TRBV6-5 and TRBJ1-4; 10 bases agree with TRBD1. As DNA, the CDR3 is TGTGCCAGCACAAAACGACAGGGGGCTAGGGAAAAACTGTTTTTT. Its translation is CASTKRQGAREKLFF.